The present T cell receptor (beta chain) was sequenced within a study of blood T cell repertoires in COVID-19. This clone was seen just once. Here immunoSEQ multiplex PCR was the method, and the copy in TCRdb shows in-frame clones only, minus some. Of hundreds of thousands of clones detected, 83% appear once; the ten largest clones hold around 1.3%. The CDR3 is made up of 14 amino acids. V was cut by 7 bases and J by 0 bases, with 9 bases left in between. CDR1 and CDR2 (germline): MDHEN, SYDVKM. The rearrangement joins TRBV28 to TRBJ1-4; D is undetermined. This receptor was obtained from a woman between 25 and 40 years old with COVID-19, enrolled during active disease. Sequenced material: peripheral blood. The CDR3 coding sequence is TGTGCCAGCAAACTGGTTGCAACTAATGAAAAACTGTTTTTT. It specifies CASKLVATNEKLFF.